A single sample is the source of the 27 T cell receptor beta chains below, sequenced in a study of shared clonotypes between healthy human individuals. Profiling relied on immunoSEQ multiplex PCR, and the TCRdb table lists in-frame clones only, not all of them. The table includes roughly 2.2 million clones, approximately 95% detected once. Sequences were obtained from naive CD4+ T cells from PBMCs. The sample's subset: CD45RA+ positively selected. Receptor source: a man aged 18 to 30 in good health. Some clones in this sample may be carry-over from other donors' samples.

This sequence joins TRBV6-5 and TRBJ1-1; a weak D match, TRBD1 (5 bases). CDR1 and CDR2 from the germline V gene are MNHEY and SVGAGI. Trimming stripped 6 bases from V and 1 base from J, with 6 bases between. CDR3 length: 12 amino acids. The CDR3 reads CASRGGNTEAFF. DNA for the CDR3: TGTGCCAGCAGGGGGGGGAACACTGAAGCTTTCTTT.

This clone was detected only once. The chain is built from TRBV5-1 and TRBJ1-4; 7 positions agree with TRBD1. This CDR3 has 16 residues. The J segment lost 5 bases and the V segment lost 4 bases, leaving 11 bases of the junction unmatched. CDR1 and CDR2 (germline): SGHRS, YFSETQ. This chain's CDR3 is CASSGSGTAPNEKLFF. As DNA, the CDR3 is TGCGCCAGCAGCGGAAGCGGGACAGCCCCAAATGAAAAACTGTTTTTT.

V and J are TRBV30 and TRBJ2-7, with D perhaps TRBD1 (6 bases). V lost 8 bases to trimming and J lost 7 bases, with 21 bases between them. This CDR3 contains 13 residues. The germline CDR1 and CDR2 sequences are GTSNPN and SVGIG (reference sequence). The CDR3 loop reads CARNRVSSREQYF. The CDR3 coding sequence is TGTGCCAGAAACAGGGTCTCTTCGCGTGAGCAGTACTTC.

The chain has TRBV18 and TRBJ2-2; 9 bases fit TRBD1. V lost 3 bases and J lost 7; bases outside the gene matches: 3. The CDR3 has 14 residues. Germline V gene lookup returns CDR1 KGHSH and CDR2 LQKENI. The CDR3 sequence is CASSPGTGRGELFF. The CDR3 DNA sequence: TGTGCCAGCTCACCTGGGACAGGGCGCGGGGAGCTGTTTTTT.

In DNA form, the CDR3 reads TGTGCCTGGAGCCACACCAGGACGTCTACTGGACCCTACGAGCAGTACTTC. Translated: CAWSHTRTSTGPYEQYF. The V call is TRBV30, the J call TRBJ2-7; D gene ambiguous. Trimming cost V 3 bases and J 2 bases, with 23 bases left between them. Germline lookup yields CDR1 GTSNPN and CDR2 SVGIG (reference sequence). The CDR3 has 17 residues.

This clone was detected only once. CDR3 amino acids: CASSLSQGYTYEQYF. CDR3 coding DNA: TGTGCCAGCAGCTTAAGTCAGGGGTATACCTACGAGCAGTACTTC. The V gene is TRBV7-3, the J gene TRBJ2-7, with D possibly being TRBD1 (6 bases). Germline lookup yields CDR1 SGHTA and CDR2 FQGTGA. V was trimmed by 1 base and J by 2 bases, leaving 12 bases between them. The length of the CDR3 is 15 residues.

The rearrangement uses TRBV6-1 and TRBJ1-3; 7 positions match TRBD1. Germline V gene sequence: CDR1 MNHNS, CDR2 SASEGT. J gave up 4 bases and V 6 bases, and 9 bases lay outside the gene matches. The CDR3 extends over 15 amino acids. Here the CDR3 DNA reads TGTGCCAGCAGCCGCGGACAGGCAAGCGGAAACACCATATATTTT. This translates into CASSRGQASGNTIYF.

The chain carries TRBV18 and TRBJ1-3; D not certain. Trimming shortened V by 3 bases and J by 2 bases, and 17 bases separated the two germline ends. This CDR3 contains 17 residues. Per the germline V gene, CDR1 is KGHSH and CDR2 is LQKENI. CDR3 in DNA: TGTGCCAGCTCACCTATCCAGGCCACACTACCTGGAAACACCATATATTTT. It codes for CASSPIQATLPGNTIYF.

The chain recombines TRBV20-1 with TRBJ2-1, with TRBD1 as a possible D gene (6 bases). This CDR3 contains 11 residues. Trimming took 7 bases from V and 6 from J, leaving 10 bases between them. The germline gives CDR1 DFQATT, CDR2 SNEGSKA (reference sequence). The CDR3 region is CSVIQGNEQFF. Written as DNA, the CDR3 is TGCAGTGTTATACAGGGCAATGAGCAGTTCTTC.

Remarks on this clone: This sample includes further DNA sequences coding for the same CDR3. The rearrangement joins TRBV5-1 to TRBJ1-2; TRBD1 matches 7 bases. Germline assignment: CDR1 SGHRS and CDR2 YFSETQ. CDR3 length: 14 residues. Losses at the gene ends were 2 bases for V and 2 bases for J; bases not matched to a gene: 3. This CDR3 is CASSFTTGNYGYTF. CDR3 coding DNA: TGCGCCAGCAGCTTCACGACAGGGAACTATGGCTACACCTTC.

As to this clone: The sample contains more than one DNA sequence encoding this CDR3. This chain connects TRBV18 to TRBJ1-5; D remains ambiguous. Germline CDR1 KGHSH, CDR2 LQKENI. V lost 2 bases to trimming and J lost 1 base, with 3 bases between them. The CDR3 loop spans 13 amino acids. The DNA for the CDR3 is TGTGCCAGCTCACCAGGAAGCAATCAGCCCCAGCATTTT. It codes for CASSPGSNQPQHF.

V usage is TRBV19 and J usage is TRBJ1-4; a weak D match, TRBD1 (6 bases). The CDR3 spans 14 residues. Germline assignment: CDR1 LNHDA and CDR2 SQIVND (reference sequence). Trimming left V 3 bases short and J 8 bases short, with 13 bases between. Here the CDR3 DNA reads TGTGCCAGTAGTATTGTGGGGGCTGGGGAAAAACTGTTTTTT. It is translated as CASSIVGAGEKLFF. Full variable domain (rest looked up from reference TRBV19 and TRBJ1-4): DGGITQSPKYLFRKEGQNVTLSCEQNLNHDAMYWYRQDPGQGLRLIYYSQIVNDFQKGDIAEGYSVSREKKESFPLTVTSAQKNPTAFYLCASSIVGAGEKLFFGSGTQLSVL.

The chain links TRBV7-2 to TRBJ2-1; TRBD2 matches at 12 bases. J was trimmed by 8 bases and V by 0 bases; bases with no gene match: 11. Germline loops: CDR1 SGHTA, CDR2 FQGNSA. The CDR3 is 18 amino acids. The CDR3 reads CASSLAAASGRARYEQFF. The DNA for the CDR3 is TGTGCCAGCAGCTTAGCCGCCGCTAGCGGGAGGGCCAGGTATGAGCAGTTCTTC.

This rearrangement joins TRBV6-1 to TRBJ2-5; 8 positions agree with TRBD1. The trim removed 5 bases at V and 2 bases at J, leaving 1 base unmatched. Germline V gene data show CDR1 as MNHNS and CDR2 as SASEGT. The CDR3 is made up of 13 amino acids. This chain's CDR3 is CASSRDRQETQYF. CDR3 coding DNA: TGTGCCAGCAGTCGGGACAGGCAAGAGACCCAGTACTTC.

This sequence joins TRBV10-3 and TRBJ2-1; D is unclear. V lost 5 bases and J 8 bases, leaving 7 bases between the germline ends. Germline V gene lookup returns CDR1 ENHRY and CDR2 SYGVKD. The CDR3 extends over 11 amino acids. CDR3 amino acids: CAISFADEQFF. The CDR3 nucleotides read TGTGCCATCAGTTTTGCAGATGAGCAGTTCTTC.

The chain joins TRBV9 to TRBJ2-3, with unresolved D. Germline V gene lookup returns CDR1 SGDLS and CDR2 YYNGEE. V dropped 3 bases and J dropped 2 bases, with 13 bases sitting between them. This CDR3 region has 15 residues. CDR3 amino acids: CASSADRSSTDTQYF. Written as DNA, the CDR3 is TGTGCCAGCAGCGCGGACCGTAGTTCCACAGATACGCAGTATTTT.

V usage is TRBV27 and J usage is TRBJ2-1; TRBD2 aligns across 11 bases. The CDR3 consists of 17 residues. Germline V gene sequence: CDR1 MNHEY, CDR2 SMNVEV (reference sequence). The V and J ends lost 5 bases and 4 bases, in that order; junction bases with no gene match: 10. The CDR3 region has the DNA TGTGCCAGCAGTATACTTTTAGCGGGAGGGCCTTACAATGAGCAGTTCTTC. It codes for CASSILLAGGPYNEQFF.

J is TRBJ2-1 and V is TRBV9; 13 nucleotides align to TRBD2. V was pared by 4 bases and J by 4 bases, with 8 bases of the junction left unmatched. Germline assignment: CDR1 SGDLS and CDR2 YYNGEE. This CDR3 has 17 amino acids. DNA for the CDR3: TGTGCCAGCAGCCCGGGGACTAGCGGGACCACTTACAATGAGCAGTTCTTC. The encoded protein is CASSPGTSGTTYNEQFF.

About this clone: Other DNA sequences from this sample encode an identical CDR3 as well. V is TRBV7-9 and J is TRBJ2-7; 10 positions match TRBD2. Germline-derived CDR1 and CDR2 are SEHNR and FQNEAQ (reference sequence). This CDR3 has 14 amino acids. V gave up 5 bases and J gave up 2 bases; unmatched junction bases: 3. CDR3 in amino acids: CASSLSGRTYEQYF. The CDR3 DNA follows: TGTGCCAGCAGCCTTAGCGGGAGGACCTACGAGCAGTACTTC.

The chain combines TRBV6-6 with TRBJ2-3; 9 nucleotides align to TRBD1. Germline assignment: CDR1 MNHNY and CDR2 SVGAGI (reference sequence). The CDR3 spans 16 residues. V lost 0 bases and J lost 6; bases outside the gene matches: 7. In DNA, the CDR3 is TGTGCCAGCAGTTACTCGGGGACAGGGTCTGGCGATACGCAGTATTTT. Amino acids: CASSYSGTGSGDTQYF.

This rearrangement joins TRBV7-9 to TRBJ1-2; TRBD1 matches at 10 bases. J was trimmed by 8 bases and V by 5 bases; bases with no gene match: 8. Looked up from germline, CDR1 is SEHNR and CDR2 is FQNEAQ (reference sequence). CDR3 length: 14 amino acids. CDR3 protein: CASSPSTGGGGYTF. The CDR3 DNA reads as TGTGCCAGCAGCCCATCGACAGGGGGCGGCGGCTACACCTTC.

The chain couples TRBV4-3 to TRBJ2-7; 12 bases fit TRBD2. The ends lost 4 bases at V and 2 bases at J; junction bases unmatched: 6. This CDR3 comprises 16 residues. CDR1 is LGHNA and CDR2 is YSLEER in the germline V gene. The CDR3 loop is CASSPGTSGPPYEQYF. The CDR3 coding sequence is TGCGCCAGCAGCCCCGGGACTAGCGGGCCTCCCTACGAGCAGTACTTC.

The chain combines TRBV9 with TRBJ1-2; TRBD1 matches at 7 bases. V shed 0 bases, J shed 4 bases, and the junction held 6 bases outside the gene matches. There are 15 residues in the CDR3. Germline loops: CDR1 SGDLS, CDR2 YYNGEE. The CDR3 here is CASSVGQGGSYGYTF. As DNA, the CDR3 is TGTGCCAGCAGCGTAGGACAGGGAGGGAGCTATGGCTACACCTTC.

The chain carries TRBV21-1 and TRBJ1-1. TRBV21-1 counts as a pseudogene. This CDR3 region has 17 residues. As DNA, the CDR3 is TGTGCCAGCAGCAAAGATATTCGTCGGGGGATGAACACTGAAGCTTTCTTT. Translating gives CASSKDIRRGMNTEAFF.

The V and J genes are TRBV10-3 and TRBJ2-3; 9 nucleotides match TRBD1. The V gene end was trimmed by 7 bases and the J gene end by 4 bases; junction bases not matched to a gene: 9. The CDR3 has 15 residues. The germline V gene has CDR1 ENHRY and CDR2 SYGVKD. The CDR3 region is CAITNPGQGADTQYF. CDR3 nucleotides: TGTGCCATCACCAATCCGGGACAGGGCGCAGATACGCAGTATTTT.

This sequence joins TRBV4-3 and TRBJ2-2; 12 nucleotides line up with TRBD2. The V gene end was trimmed by 1 base and the J gene end by 5 bases; junction bases not matched to a gene: 2. Per germline, CDR1 LGHNA and CDR2 YSLEER. The CDR3 totals 16 residues. This chain's CDR3 is CASSQATSGRTGELFF. CDR3 DNA: TGCGCCAGCAGCCAAGCTACTAGCGGGAGGACCGGGGAGCTGTTTTTT.

The chain couples TRBV5-4 to TRBJ2-2; 8 bases line up with TRBD2. The CDR3 extends over 15 amino acids. V shed 4 bases and J 4 bases; nucleotides not matched to a gene: 6. The germline V gene has CDR1 SGHNT and CDR2 YYREEE (reference sequence). CDR3 bases: TGTGCCAGCAGCAGCTACGGGACTAGCACCGGGGAGCTGTTTTTT. It specifies CASSSYGTSTGELFF. The whole variable domain, remainder taken from reference TRBV5-4 and TRBJ2-2, is ETGVTQSPTHLIKTRGQQVTLRCSSQSGHNTVSWYQQALGQGPQFIFQYYREEENGRGNFPPRFSGLQFPNYSSELNVNALELDDSALYLCASSSYGTSTGELFFGEGSRLTVL.